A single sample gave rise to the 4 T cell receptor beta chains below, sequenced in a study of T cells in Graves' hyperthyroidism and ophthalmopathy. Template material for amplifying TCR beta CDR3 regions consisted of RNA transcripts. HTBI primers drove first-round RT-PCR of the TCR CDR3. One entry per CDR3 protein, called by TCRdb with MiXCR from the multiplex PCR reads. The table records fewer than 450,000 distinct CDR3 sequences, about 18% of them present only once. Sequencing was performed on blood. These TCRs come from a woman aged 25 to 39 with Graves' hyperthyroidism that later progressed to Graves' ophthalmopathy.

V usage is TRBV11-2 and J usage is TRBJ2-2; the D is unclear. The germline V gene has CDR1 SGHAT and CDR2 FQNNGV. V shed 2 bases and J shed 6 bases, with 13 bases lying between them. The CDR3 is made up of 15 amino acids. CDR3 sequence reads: CASSLLFSSSGELFF. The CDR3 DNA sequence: TGTGCCAGCAGCTTATTGTTTTCTAGTTCCGGGGAGCTGTTTTTT.

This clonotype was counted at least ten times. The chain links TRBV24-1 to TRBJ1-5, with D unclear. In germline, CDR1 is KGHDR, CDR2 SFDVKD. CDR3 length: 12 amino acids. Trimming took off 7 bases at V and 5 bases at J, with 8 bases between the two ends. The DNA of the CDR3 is TGTGCCACCAGATTGGTGGATCAGCCCCAGCATTTT. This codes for CATRLVDQPQHF.

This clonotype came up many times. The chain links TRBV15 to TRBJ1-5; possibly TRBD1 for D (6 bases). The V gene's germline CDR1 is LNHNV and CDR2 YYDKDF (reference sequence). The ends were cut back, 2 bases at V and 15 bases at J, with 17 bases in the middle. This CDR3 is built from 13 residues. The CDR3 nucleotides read TGTGCCACCAGCAGACCCCCAAGGGACAAGTTGCATTTT. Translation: CATSRPPRDKLHF.

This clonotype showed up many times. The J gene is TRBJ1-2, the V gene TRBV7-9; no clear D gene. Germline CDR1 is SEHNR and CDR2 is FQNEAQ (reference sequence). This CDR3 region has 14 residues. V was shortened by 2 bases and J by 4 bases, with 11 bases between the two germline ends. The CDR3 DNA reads TGTGCCAGCAGCTTACTGGACGGGAGCTATGGCTACACCTTC. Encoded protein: CASSLLDGSYGYTF. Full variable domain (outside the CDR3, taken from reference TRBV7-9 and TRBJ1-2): DTGVSQNPRHKITKRGQNVTFRCDPISEHNRLYWYRQTLGQGPEFLTYFQNEAQLEKSRLLSDRFSAERPKGSFSTLEIQRTEQGDSAMYLCASSLLDGSYGYTFGSGTRLTVV.